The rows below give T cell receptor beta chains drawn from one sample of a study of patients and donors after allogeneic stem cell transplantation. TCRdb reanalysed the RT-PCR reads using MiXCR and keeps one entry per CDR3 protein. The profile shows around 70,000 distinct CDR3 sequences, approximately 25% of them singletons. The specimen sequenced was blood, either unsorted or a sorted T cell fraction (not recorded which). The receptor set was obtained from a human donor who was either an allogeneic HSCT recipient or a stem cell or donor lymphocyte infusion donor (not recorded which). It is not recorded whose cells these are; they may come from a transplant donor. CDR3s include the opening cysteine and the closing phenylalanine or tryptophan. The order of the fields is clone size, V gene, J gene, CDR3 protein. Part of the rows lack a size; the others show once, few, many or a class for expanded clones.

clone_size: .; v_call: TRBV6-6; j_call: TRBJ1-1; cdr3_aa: CASSSGGRSEAFF
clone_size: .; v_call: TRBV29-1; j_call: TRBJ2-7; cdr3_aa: CSVEGGGAEQYF
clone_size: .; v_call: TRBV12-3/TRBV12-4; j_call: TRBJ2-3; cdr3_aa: CASSNSGGAYDTQYF
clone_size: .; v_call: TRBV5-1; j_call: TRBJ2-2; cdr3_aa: CASSRKAPLLNTGELFF
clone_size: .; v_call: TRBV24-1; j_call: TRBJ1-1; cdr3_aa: CATSDGRGPFMNTEAFF
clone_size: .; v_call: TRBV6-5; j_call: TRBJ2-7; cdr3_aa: CASSYLSRDPSLYEQYF
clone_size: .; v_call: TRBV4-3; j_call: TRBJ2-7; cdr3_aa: CASSPPLRGGSYEQYF
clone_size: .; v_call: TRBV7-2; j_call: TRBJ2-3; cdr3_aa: CASSFVSPSTDTQYF
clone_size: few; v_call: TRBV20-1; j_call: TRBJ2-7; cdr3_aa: CSARVAGFYEQYF
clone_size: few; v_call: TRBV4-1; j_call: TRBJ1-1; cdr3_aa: CASSQVSGDPEAFF
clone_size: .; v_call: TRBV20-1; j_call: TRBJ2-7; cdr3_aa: CSARGLATYEQYF
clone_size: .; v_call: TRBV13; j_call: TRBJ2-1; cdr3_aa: CASSLGPRGEQFF
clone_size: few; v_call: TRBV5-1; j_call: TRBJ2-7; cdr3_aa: CASSSIKGPTYEQYF
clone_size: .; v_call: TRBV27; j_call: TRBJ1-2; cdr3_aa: CASRRSGVSGYTF
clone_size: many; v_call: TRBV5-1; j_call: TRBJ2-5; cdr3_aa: CASSFGDRGPETQYF
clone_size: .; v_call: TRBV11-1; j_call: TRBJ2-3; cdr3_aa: CASSLPPHSGKTDTQYF
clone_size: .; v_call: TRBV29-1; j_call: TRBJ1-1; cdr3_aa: CSVQQGAGTEAFF
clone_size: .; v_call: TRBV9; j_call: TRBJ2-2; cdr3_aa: CASGLLREPIGELFF
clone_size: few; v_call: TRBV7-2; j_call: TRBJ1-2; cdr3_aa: CASSLDLGDGYTF
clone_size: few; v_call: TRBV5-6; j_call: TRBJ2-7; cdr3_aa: CASSLTGTGDAYEQYF
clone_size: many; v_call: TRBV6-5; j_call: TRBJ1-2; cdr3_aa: CASGQGYGYTF
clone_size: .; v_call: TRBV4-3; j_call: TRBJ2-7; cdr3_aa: CASSQEDRAYEQYF
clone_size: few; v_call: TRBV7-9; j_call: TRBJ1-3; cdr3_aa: CASSLSRPDGNTIYF
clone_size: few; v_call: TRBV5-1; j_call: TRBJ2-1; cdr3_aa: CASSWASSYNEQFF
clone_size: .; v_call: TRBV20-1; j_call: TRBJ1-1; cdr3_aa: CSALKQGTEAFF
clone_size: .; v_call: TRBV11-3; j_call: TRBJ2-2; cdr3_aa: CASSTLGQGNTGELFF